This TCR beta chain came from a study of T cell responses to AZD1222 COVID-19 vaccine. Findings of the study overall: Recipients of two AZD1222 doses showed rising Spike-specific TCR breadth and depth. Of spike-specific TCRs, nearly half reportedly target regions left unmutated in variants. Distributed over spike, vaccine-associated CD4 TCRs predominated at 160-218 and 743-854.

With regard to this clone: The target antigen is unknown.

TCRdb's copy holds only in-frame clones and misses some; the assay was immunoSEQ multiplex PCR. The data contain about 170,000 clones, roughly 92% of them singletons. This TCR came from an adult in good health. The source material was peripheral blood, sampled on day 0 of AZD1222 vaccination.

CDR3 residues: CASSLGLWAFF. The CDR3 DNA sequence: TGTGCCAGCAGCTTGGGACTTTGGGCTTTCTTT. The chain uses TRBV5-5 and TRBJ1-1; D gene ambiguous. V shed 0 bases and J shed 11 bases, with 8 bases lying between them. This CDR3 is built from 11 residues. CDR1 SGHKS and CDR2 YYEKEE come from the germline V gene (reference sequence).